The entry below describes one T cell receptor beta chain. The data are from a study of T cell changes during pregnancy in multiple sclerosis. This table comes from immunoSEQ multiplex PCR, and its TCRdb copy is limited to in-frame clones, with some not included. The repertoire holds approximately 94,000 clones, with around 93% as singletons. Germline CDR1 reads SGDLS; CDR2 reads YYNGEE. The CDR3 covers 15 residues. V lost 1 base to trimming and J lost 1 base, with 9 bases between them. The sample here was peripheral blood, taken after pregnancy. The TCR originated in a female donor with multiple sclerosis, enrolled in a pregnancy study. The chain recombines TRBV9 with TRBJ1-5; D is unresolved. CDR3 region: CASSVTAGSNQPQHF. DNA for the CDR3: TGTGCCAGCAGCGTAACAGCGGGAAGCAATCAGCCCCAGCATTTT.